This T cell receptor beta chain was documented in a study of T cell clones after liver transplantation. At the level of the study: In this trial, immunosuppression withdrawal was attempted within 2 years of liver transplant. Three of the eight recipients were HCV-positive; the rest had non-autoimmune, non-viral transplant indications. Without induction therapy, subjects received standard immunosuppression until 12-24 months post-transplant.

Thawed unstimulated PBMCs were FACS-sorted by CD3, CD4 and CD8 into two populations. The table came from immunoSEQ multiplex PCR; TCRdb's copy has only in-frame clones and leaves some out. Of roughly 15,000 clones in the sample, roughly 84% are singletons; the top ten hold 28%. The sequence was obtained from a human patient who received a liver transplant. T cells may partly derive from the graft donor. The source was CD8+ T cells from blood, collected around 44 months after liver transplant.

The CDR3 loop is CASSLEREGDTQYF. DNA of the CDR3: TGCGCCAGCAGTCTGGAAAGGGAGGGGGATACGCAGTATTTT. This chain uses TRBV23-1 with TRBJ2-3; 7 bases match TRBD2. TRBV23-1 has ORF status, its function being uncertain. The CDR3 runs 14 residues. J gave up 6 bases and V 4 bases, and 7 bases lay outside the gene matches.